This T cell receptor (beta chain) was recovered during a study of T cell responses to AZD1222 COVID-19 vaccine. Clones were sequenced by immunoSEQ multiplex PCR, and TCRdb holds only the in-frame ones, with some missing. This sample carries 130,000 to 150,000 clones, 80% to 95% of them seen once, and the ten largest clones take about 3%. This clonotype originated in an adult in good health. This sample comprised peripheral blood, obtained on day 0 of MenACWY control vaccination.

The CDR3 loop is CASSYGAKRAFF. CDR3 nucleotide sequence: TGTGCCAGTAGTTACGGAGCGAAAAGAGCTTTCTTT. The rearrangement joins TRBV19 to TRBJ1-1; D gene uncertain. In germline, CDR1 is LNHDA, CDR2 SQIVND (reference sequence). The CDR3 totals 12 residues. V lost 5 bases, J lost 10 bases, and 14 bases lay in between.